The clone carrying this T cell receptor beta chain was picked up many times. Its matching antigen is unknown. V shed 6 bases and J 9 bases; nucleotides not matched to a gene: 14. Germline assignment: CDR1 MNHNS and CDR2 SASEGT. The CDR3 runs to 16 residues. The data originate from a study of T-cell reconstitution after alpha-beta-depleted transplantation in children. Study-wide points: Newly generated T cells supplied most T-cell counts and diversity one year post-transplant. Where alpha-beta T cells came from about two months after transplant was reportedly several hundred expanded graft clones. The study traced high day-60 TCRbeta diversity in some patients to surviving recipient T cells and thymic progenitors.

Preparation of the TCRbeta library involved a method that used unique molecular identifiers. MiXCR, run by TCRdb on the PCR reads, gives a single entry per CDR3 protein. The sample consists of roughly 300,000 distinct CDR3 sequences, around 10% of them appearing once. The material was peripheral blood, obtained 180 days after TCRalphabeta/CD19-depleted stem cell transplant. This TCR was recovered from a male patient between 2 and 9 years old who had a stem cell transplant for chronic granulomatous disease, so the T cells may come from the graft donor. The V and J genes are TRBV6-1 and TRBJ2-1; TRBD2 matches 10 bases. CDR3 bases: TGTGCCAGCAGAGTCTCTAGCGGGAGCTTTAGGATTGAGCAGTTCTTC. The encoded protein is CASRVSSGSFRIEQFF.